Listed here are 7 T cell receptor beta chains from one sample, sequenced in a study of control samples from healthy donors and cancer patients. Produced via immunoSEQ multiplex PCR; TCRdb's table is partial and in-frame only. The repertoire holds roughly 52,000 clones, with nearly 96% as singletons. The source material was blood. These receptor sequences come from a woman aged 25-40 years in good health.

This chain links TRBV28 with TRBJ1-5; no clear D. Trimming cost V 7 bases and J 6 bases, with 13 bases left between them. The CDR3 is 13 residues long. Germline V gives CDR1 MDHEN, CDR2 SYDVKM. CDR3 nucleotide sequence: TGTGCCAGCACTCGGCAAACCCCTCAGCCCCAGCATTTT. Its protein is CASTRQTPQPQHF.

This clone was counted a single time. The genes are TRBV20-1 and TRBJ2-5, with unresolved D. This CDR3 region has 11 residues. V gave up 5 bases and J gave up 4 bases, with 8 bases separating them. Per germline, CDR1 DFQATT and CDR2 SNEGSKA (reference sequence). This CDR3 is CSASPTETQYF. CDR3 DNA sequence: TGCAGTGCTTCTCCCACAGAGACCCAGTACTTC.

This clone has only one observation. The V call is TRBV20-1, the J call TRBJ2-7; 7 bases map to TRBD2. Germline V gene data show CDR1 as DFQATT and CDR2 as SNEGSKA (reference sequence). The CDR3 runs to 22 residues. Unmatched junction bases numbered 29, after V lost 3 bases and J lost 0 bases. The CDR3 region is CSASLQEAGSGWGGKSSYEQYF. The CDR3 bases are TGCAGTGCTAGTCTCCAGGAGGCGGGTAGCGGATGGGGGGGGAAAAGCTCCTACGAGCAGTACTTC.

Here the CDR3 reads CASSISLNQPQHF. Written as DNA, the CDR3 is TGTGCCAGTAGTATAAGTCTTAATCAGCCCCAGCATTTT. The rearrangement links TRBV19 to TRBJ1-5, with D unclear. This CDR3 spans 13 amino acids. CDR1 and CDR2 (germline): LNHDA, SQIVND (reference sequence). Between the trimmed V and J ends, which lost 2 bases and 4 bases, there was a span of 6 bases. The full variable domain, rest sourced from reference TRBV19 and TRBJ1-5, is DGGITQSPKYLFRKEGQNVTLSCEQNLNHDAMYWYRQDPGQGLRLIYYSQIVNDFQKGDIAEGYSVSREKKESFPLTVTSAQKNPTAFYLCASSISLNQPQHFGDGTRLSIL.

The chain recombines TRBV27 with TRBJ2-7; D perhaps matches TRBD2 (5 bases). Trimming took 2 bases from V and 7 from J, leaving 15 bases between them. Per germline, CDR1 MNHEY and CDR2 SMNVEV (reference sequence). There are 14 residues in the CDR3. The CDR3: CASSLTSGGGEQYF. As DNA, the CDR3 is TGTGCCAGCAGTTTAACCTCAGGCGGAGGAGAGCAGTACTTC.

This chain links TRBV14 with TRBJ1-3; D gene ambiguous. CDR3 size: 16 residues. V was shortened by 1 base and J by 0 bases, with 10 bases between the two germline ends. The germline gives CDR1 SGHDN, CDR2 FVKESK. The CDR3 region is CASSQARRSSGNTIYF. In DNA, the CDR3 is TGTGCCAGCAGCCAAGCTCGCAGAAGCTCTGGAAACACCATATATTTT.

The chain uses TRBV5-6 and TRBJ1-1, with D unresolved. With 4 bases removed from V and 0 bases from J, the gap between germline ends came to 10 bases. The CDR3 contains 14 residues. CDR1 is SGHDT and CDR2 is YYEEEE in the germline V gene. DNA of the CDR3: TGTGCCAGCAGCCGGACGGTCATGAACACTGAAGCTTTCTTT. It encodes CASSRTVMNTEAFF.